This TCR beta chain was identified during a study of T cell repertoires in cytomegalovirus infection. TCRdb analysed the reads with MiXCR anew, one entry per CDR3 protein. Here the sample spans some 350,000 distinct CDR3 sequences, roughly 28% being singletons. As to this clonotype: Its antigen remains unknown.

The receptor comes from a human donor in good health (CMV status not recorded). Some clones in this sample may be carry-over from other donors' samples. Sample: cultured PBMCs, taken from culture after CMV antigen stimulation.

The DNA for the CDR3 is TGTGCCAGCAGTCCTGTGGACAGGGGGGTGGCTGAAGCTTTCTTT. Its translation is CASSPVDRGVAEAFF. The chain has TRBV12-3 or TRBV12-4 and TRBJ1-1, with TRBD1 identical over 10 bases. CDR3 size: 15 residues. The V segment lost 5 bases and the J segment 6 bases; nucleotides outside the gene matches: 9.